The TCR beta chain under discussion was sequenced for a study of shared clonotypes between healthy human individuals. This CDR3 spans 15 amino acids. Germline-derived CDR1 and CDR2 are MNHEY and SMNVEV (reference sequence). The V and J ends lost 4 bases and 5 bases, in that order; junction bases with no gene match: 8. Clones were sequenced by immunoSEQ multiplex PCR, and TCRdb holds only the in-frame ones, with some missing. The sample has 1.6 million or so clones; around 95% are singletons. The sequenced sample consisted of naive CD4+ T cells sorted from blood. Subset defined: CD45RA+ positively selected. The source of this sequence is a man aged 25-45 years in good health. The V gene is TRBV27, the J gene TRBJ2-7, with TRBD2 identical over 10 bases. CDR3 in DNA: TGTGCCAGCAGTTCTAAGCGGGAGGGCCGTCACGAGCAGTACTTC. It codes for CASSSKREGRHEQYF.